Listed here are 15 T cell receptor beta chains from one sample, sequenced in a study of T cells in tumors after PD-1 blockade. Profiling relied on immunoSEQ multiplex PCR, and the TCRdb table lists in-frame clones only, not all of them. The table has approximately 63,000 clones, about 74% seen once. The starting material was PBMCs, obtained after anti-PD-1 treatment. The receptors originated from a human donor with basal cell carcinoma.

The chain couples TRBV28 to TRBJ1-5, with D uncertain. Germline V gives CDR1 MDHEN, CDR2 SYDVKM. CDR3 length equals 12 residues. V lost 6 bases to trimming and J lost 3 bases, with 6 bases between them. CDR3 nucleotides: TGTGCCAGCAGGGACCCCAATCAGCCCCAGCATTTT. This translates into CASRDPNQPQHF.

The rearrangement links TRBV6-5 to TRBJ1-5, with D perhaps matching TRBD1 (6 bases). Germline CDR1 reads MNHEY; CDR2 reads SVGAGI. The CDR3 is 15 amino acids. Trimming removed 0 bases at V and 7 bases at J, with 13 bases between. The CDR3 nucleotides are TGTGCCAGCAGTTACTCATGGGGGCAGGGGCAGCCCCAGCATTTT. It specifies CASSYSWGQGQPQHF.

This clone showed up just a few times. V and J are TRBV15 and TRBJ2-4, with D tentatively TRBD1 (5 bases). The CDR3 contains 15 residues. V was cut by 0 bases and J by 6 bases, with 12 bases left in between. Per the germline V gene, CDR1 is LNHNV and CDR2 is YYDKDF (reference sequence). The CDR3 nucleotides read TGTGCCACCAGCAGAGATCAGGGTGGTGCAAACATTCAGTACTTC. Amino acids: CATSRDQGGANIQYF.

This clone was found a few times. The chain employs TRBV6-5 and TRBJ2-7; TRBD1 might be the D (6 bases). CDR3 length equals 14 residues. CDR1 is MNHEY, CDR2 SVGAGI, per germline. V was clipped by 8 bases and J by 6 bases, with 20 bases between them. Here the CDR3 reads CASHSLTGSVEQYF. As DNA, the CDR3 is TGTGCCAGCCATTCTTTGACAGGTTCGGTCGAGCAGTACTTC.

The J gene is TRBJ2-5, the V gene TRBV4-2, with 12 bases aligning to TRBD2. Looked up from germline, CDR1 is LGHNA and CDR2 is YNFKEQ. The CDR3 contains 20 residues. V shed 2 bases and J 2 bases; nucleotides not matched to a gene: 15. CDR3 sequence: CASSQSGTSGRNQRQETQYF. The DNA for the CDR3 is TGTGCCAGCAGCCAATCCGGGACTAGCGGGCGGAACCAACGTCAAGAGACCCAGTACTTC.

The CDR3 coding sequence is TGTGCCAGCAGAGCGGACAGGGGCGACGGCTACACCTTC. This translates into CASRADRGDGYTF. This chain uses TRBV2 with TRBJ1-2; 9 bases map to TRBD1. With 6 bases clipped from V and 8 bases from J, the junction kept 7 bases outside the gene matches. CDR1 SNHLY and CDR2 FYNNEI come from the germline V gene. The CDR3 loop spans 13 amino acids.

The V gene is TRBV5-1, the J gene TRBJ1-2, with D unresolved. The V gene's germline CDR1 is SGHRS and CDR2 YFSETQ. Trimming pared 0 bases from V and 2 bases from J, leaving 8 bases between. This CDR3 contains 14 residues. In DNA, the CDR3 is TGCGCCAGCAGCTTGGCGGAGGCGAACTATGGCTACACCTTC. Residues: CASSLAEANYGYTF.

This chain links TRBV10-3 with TRBJ2-1, with a tentative D call TRBD2 (7 bases). Looked up from germline, CDR1 is ENHRY and CDR2 is SYGVKD. The CDR3 is made up of 13 amino acids. V shed 0 bases and J shed 10 bases, with 10 bases lying between them. The CDR3 bases are TGTGCCATCAGTGAGTCTAGGGGGGGAGAGCAGTTCTTC. Translating gives CAISESRGGEQFF.

This chain joins TRBV19 and TRBJ1-3; no definite D call. Germline V gene lookup returns CDR1 LNHDA and CDR2 SQIVND (reference sequence). V was cut by 5 bases and J by 2 bases, with 10 bases left in between. The CDR3 has 14 residues. The CDR3 DNA follows: TGTGCCAGTAGTCCGGGAACCACTGGAAACACCATATATTTT. It codes for CASSPGTTGNTIYF. The whole variable domain, filled in from reference TRBV19 and TRBJ1-3, reads DGGITQSPKYLFRKEGQNVTLSCEQNLNHDAMYWYRQDPGQGLRLIYYSQIVNDFQKGDIAEGYSVSREKKESFPLTVTSAQKNPTAFYLCASSPGTTGNTIYFGEGSWLTVV.

The V gene is TRBV18, the J gene TRBJ1-6; 7 bases are a match to TRBD1. Germline-derived CDR1 and CDR2 are KGHSH and LQKENI. The junction had 9 bases not matched to a gene; V was cut back by 4 bases and J by 9 bases. The CDR3 runs 15 residues. CDR3 amino acids: CASSQGQEGGSPLHF. The CDR3 DNA is TGTGCCAGCTCACAAGGACAGGAGGGAGGTTCACCCCTCCACTTT.

A few counts support this clone. The gene calls are TRBV12-3 or TRBV12-4 and TRBJ2-5; D is unclear. The CDR3 has 13 amino acids. V was pared by 6 bases and J by 5 bases, with 13 bases between. This CDR3 reads CASSRTRWETQYF. CDR3 DNA: TGTGCCAGCAGCCGGACCCGGTGGGAGACCCAGTACTTC.

The V call is TRBV19, the J call TRBJ2-1; TRBD2 aligns across 11 bases. The CDR3 has 17 amino acids. Germline CDR1 and CDR2: LNHDA and SQIVND (reference sequence). Unmatched junction bases numbered 13, after V lost 3 bases and J lost 9 bases. CDR3 sequence: CASSMVLVAGGHSEQFF. DNA for the CDR3: TGTGCCAGTAGTATGGTTTTGGTAGCGGGGGGGCATAGTGAGCAGTTCTTC.

The V gene is TRBV18, the J gene TRBJ2-3, with D perhaps TRBD1 (6 bases). V gave up 4 bases and J gave up 0 bases, with 14 bases separating them. CDR3 length: 16 residues. CDR1 is KGHSH and CDR2 is LQKENI in the germline V gene. CDR3 in amino acids: CASSLDSFSSTDTQYF. The CDR3 DNA follows: TGTGCCAGCTCACTGGACAGTTTTTCTAGCACAGATACGCAGTATTTT.

V and J are TRBV28 and TRBJ2-5; TRBD2 agrees at 13 bases. This CDR3 is 16 amino acids long. V was pared by 5 bases and J by 4 bases, with 7 bases of the junction left unmatched. Germline V gene lookup returns CDR1 MDHEN and CDR2 SYDVKM. CDR3 sequence: CASSRRTSGGRETQYF. The CDR3 DNA is TGTGCCAGCAGTCGCCGGACTAGCGGGGGAAGAGAGACCCAGTACTTC.

This chain connects TRBV11-1 to TRBJ2-5; 9 bases map to TRBD1. Germline CDR1 is SGHAT and CDR2 is FQDESV (reference sequence). Unmatched junction bases numbered 6, after V lost 2 bases and J lost 2 bases. The CDR3 extends over 16 amino acids. CDR3 amino acids: CASSLQPDRGQETQYF. The CDR3 DNA follows: TGTGCCAGCAGCTTACAACCGGACAGGGGACAAGAGACCCAGTACTTC.